One sample yielded the 20 T cell receptor beta chains listed below, sequenced in a study of cytomegalovirus exposure and HLA in healthy donors. Use of 60 Vbeta and 13 Jbeta primers characterized the PCR. Libraries were prepared by immunoSEQ multiplex PCR; TCRdb keeps only in-frame clonotypes and omits some of them. Seen in this sample are approximately 120,000 clones; the ten most common clones hold roughly 2%. The source material was PBMCs. The receptors were gathered from a woman aged 55-69 years in good health and CMV-seronegative.

The genes are TRBV29-1 and TRBJ2-3; D may be TRBD1 (7 bases). The V end lost 5 bases, the J end lost 6 bases, and 12 bases lay between the germline ends. Per germline, CDR1 SQVTM and CDR2 ANQGSEA. The CDR3 length is 12 residues. CDR3 sequence reads: CSVKEGADTQYF. The CDR3 DNA sequence: TGCAGCGTTAAGGAGGGGGCGGATACGCAGTATTTT.

The chain links TRBV19 to TRBJ2-2; 12 bases map to TRBD2. This CDR3 comprises 15 residues. J gave up 4 bases and V 6 bases, and 3 bases lay outside the gene matches. CDR1 is LNHDA and CDR2 is SQIVND in the germline V gene (reference sequence). The CDR3 protein is CASRVLAGGTGELFF. DNA of the CDR3: TGTGCCAGTAGGGTACTAGCGGGAGGCACCGGGGAGCTGTTTTTT.

V gene TRBV5-4 combines with J gene TRBJ2-1, with 12 bases fitting TRBD2. Trimming took 5 bases from V and 2 from J; bases not matched to a gene: 2. Germline loops: CDR1 SGHNT, CDR2 YYREEE (reference sequence). CDR3 size: 15 residues. The CDR3 bases are TGTGCCAGCAGGCTAGCGGGGGGGACCTACAATGAGCAGTTCTTC. Translated: CASRLAGGTYNEQFF. Together with reference TRBV5-4 and TRBJ2-1, the CDR3 gives the full variable domain: ETGVTQSPTHLIKTRGQQVTLRCSSQSGHNTVSWYQQALGQGPQFIFQYYREEENGRGNFPPRFSGLQFPNYSSELNVNALELDDSALYLCASRLAGGTYNEQFFGPGTRLTVL.

The J gene is TRBJ1-1, the V gene TRBV30, with 8 nucleotides matching TRBD1. The CDR3 consists of 11 residues. Germline CDR1 is GTSNPN and CDR2 is SVGIG (reference sequence). V shed 4 bases and J 10 bases; nucleotides not matched to a gene: 5. The CDR3 here is CAWNGQGRAFF. The CDR3, as DNA: TGTGCCTGGAATGGACAGGGCCGAGCTTTCTTT.

This chain links TRBV7-2 with TRBJ2-1, with D perhaps TRBD2 (6 bases). The CDR3 is made up of 15 amino acids. Germline assignment: CDR1 SGHTA and CDR2 FQGNSA. V was cut by 1 base and J by 0 bases, with 7 bases left in between. The CDR3, as DNA: TGTGCCAGCAGCTTAGGAGCGGGCTCCTACAATGAGCAGTTCTTC. It is translated as CASSLGAGSYNEQFF.

This chain joins TRBV28 and TRBJ1-1; D is undetermined. Germline V gives CDR1 MDHEN, CDR2 SYDVKM. The CDR3 length is 16 residues. V lost 5 bases, J lost 5 bases, and 21 bases lay in between. CDR3 in amino acids: CASSPFYEERDTEAFF. Here the CDR3 DNA reads TGTGCCAGCAGTCCTTTTTATGAGGAGAGAGATACTGAAGCTTTCTTT. Full variable domain (outside the CDR3, taken from reference TRBV28 and TRBJ1-1): DVKVTQSSRYLVKRTGEKVFLECVQDMDHENMFWYRQDPGLGLRLIYFSYDVKMKEKGDIPEGYSVSREKKERFSLILESASTNQTSMYLCASSPFYEERDTEAFFGQGTRLTVV.

The chain joins TRBV19 to TRBJ2-7; TRBD2 might be the D (6 bases). Trimming pared 8 bases from V and 5 bases from J, leaving 16 bases between. The CDR3 loop spans 13 amino acids. Germline CDR1 and CDR2: LNHDA and SQIVND (reference sequence). The CDR3 loop is CASHPGGGDEQYF. CDR3 DNA sequence: TGTGCCAGTCACCCGGGTGGAGGGGACGAGCAGTACTTC.

The chain is built from TRBV7-3 and TRBJ1-1, with D unclear. Germline V gene lookup returns CDR1 SGHTA and CDR2 FQGTGA. V lost 5 bases to trimming and J lost 7 bases, with 17 bases between them. This CDR3 has 14 amino acids. This CDR3 is CASSTRPRENEAFF. CDR3 nucleotides: TGTGCCAGCAGCACCCGCCCCCGGGAAAATGAAGCTTTCTTT.

The chain has TRBV19 and TRBJ1-4; no firm D call. Germline-derived CDR1 and CDR2 are LNHDA and SQIVND (reference sequence). CDR3 length: 15 residues. V lost 10 bases and J 4 bases, leaving 19 bases between the germline ends. Here the CDR3 reads CATTDGSAGNEKLFF. DNA of the CDR3: TGTGCCACCACTGACGGATCTGCGGGTAATGAAAAACTGTTTTTT. Looking up the rest from reference TRBV19 and TRBJ1-4 gives the full variable domain: DGGITQSPKYLFRKEGQNVTLSCEQNLNHDAMYWYRQDPGQGLRLIYYSQIVNDFQKGDIAEGYSVSREKKESFPLTVTSAQKNPTAFYLCATTDGSAGNEKLFFGSGTQLSVL.

The rearrangement links TRBV7-3 to TRBJ2-1; TRBD1 matches at 7 bases. The CDR3 extends over 13 amino acids. Germline CDR1 SGHTA, CDR2 FQGTGA. The junction had 5 bases not matched to a gene; V was cut back by 2 bases and J by 10 bases. Here the CDR3 DNA reads TGTGCCAGCAGCTTAGCCGGGACAGCCGAGCAGTTCTTC. Amino acids: CASSLAGTAEQFF.

The V and J genes are TRBV6-1 and TRBJ2-7; 9 nucleotides line up with TRBD1. The V segment lost 10 bases and the J segment 5 bases; nucleotides outside the gene matches: 9. This CDR3 comprises 13 residues. Germline assignment: CDR1 MNHNS and CDR2 SASEGT. The CDR3 reads CATFRTGVDEQYF. The CDR3 DNA follows: TGTGCCACCTTTAGGACAGGGGTGGACGAGCAGTACTTC.

The chain uses TRBV18 and TRBJ2-5; TRBD1 aligns across 8 bases. The CDR3 has 13 residues. Unmatched junction bases numbered 0, after V lost 3 bases and J lost 3 bases. Germline V gene sequence: CDR1 KGHSH, CDR2 LQKENI. The CDR3 here is CASSPTGEETQYF. In nucleotides, the CDR3 is TGTGCCAGCTCACCGACAGGGGAAGAGACCCAGTACTTC.

The chain recombines TRBV7-9 with TRBJ2-3; D might be TRBD2 (5 bases). This CDR3 comprises 15 residues. Germline-derived CDR1 and CDR2 are SEHNR and FQNEAQ (reference sequence). V was trimmed by 5 bases and J by 0 bases, leaving 12 bases between them. Written as DNA, the CDR3 is TGTGCCAGCAGCGTACGACTAAAAAGCACAGATACGCAGTATTTT. Encoded protein: CASSVRLKSTDTQYF. Filled out from reference TRBV7-9 and TRBJ2-3, the complete variable domain reads DTGVSQNPRHKITKRGQNVTFRCDPISEHNRLYWYRQTLGQGPEFLTYFQNEAQLEKSRLLSDRFSAERPKGSFSTLEIQRTEQGDSAMYLCASSVRLKSTDTQYFGPGTRLTVL.

The CDR3 is CASSLSGPETQYF. The DNA for the CDR3 is TGTGCCAGCAGCTTGTCCGGTCCGGAGACCCAGTACTTC. This chain connects TRBV5-6 to TRBJ2-5; no clear D. Germline V gene sequence: CDR1 SGHDT, CDR2 YYEEEE. V lost 1 base, J lost 5 bases, and 9 bases lay in between. The CDR3 totals 13 residues.

The rearrangement uses TRBV10-1 and TRBJ1-5; tentatively, D is TRBD1 (5 bases). This CDR3 contains 15 residues. With 0 bases removed from V and 7 bases from J, the gap between germline ends came to 13 bases. CDR1 and CDR2 (germline): WNHNN, SYGVQD (reference sequence). CDR3 loop: CASSESAGPGQPQHF. The CDR3 DNA follows: TGCGCCAGCAGTGAGTCGGCAGGGCCTGGGCAGCCCCAGCATTTT.

The genes are TRBV27 and TRBJ1-4, with D possibly matching TRBD1 (5 bases). CDR3 length: 14 residues. CDR1 is MNHEY and CDR2 is SMNVEV in the germline V gene (reference sequence). V was trimmed by 4 bases and J by 8 bases, leaving 14 bases between them. CDR3 loop: CASSWRHTGEKLFF. Written as DNA, the CDR3 is TGTGCCAGCAGTTGGCGTCACACAGGCGAAAAACTGTTTTTT. Supplemented by reference TRBV27 and TRBJ1-4, the full variable domain reads EAQVTQNPRYLITVTGKKLTVTCSQNMNHEYMSWYRQDPGLGLRQIYYSMNVEVTDKGDVPEGYKVSRKEKRNFPLILESPSPNQTSLYFCASSWRHTGEKLFFGSGTQLSVL.

V usage is TRBV6-5 and J usage is TRBJ1-4; D gene ambiguous. Germline values: CDR1 MNHEY, CDR2 SVGAGI. Trimming cost V 0 bases and J 3 bases, with 5 bases left between them. This CDR3 has 14 residues. This CDR3 reads CASSYSIANEKLFF. CDR3 in DNA: TGTGCCAGCAGTTACTCGATAGCTAATGAAAAACTGTTTTTT.

The rearrangement links TRBV7-9 to TRBJ2-3, with D possibly matching TRBD2 (6 bases). The CDR3 has 18 residues. CDR1 is SEHNR, CDR2 FQNEAQ, per germline (reference sequence). Trimming stripped 0 bases from V and 4 bases from J, with 20 bases between. This CDR3 is CASSLAGGPQRGSDTQYF. DNA of the CDR3: TGTGCCAGCAGCTTAGCTGGTGGACCCCAACGGGGGTCAGATACGCAGTATTTT.

The CDR3 coding sequence is TGTGCCAGCAGCTTTTTTCCAGGCTCTGGGGCCAACGTCCTGACTTTC. This gives the protein CASSFFPGSGANVLTF. V usage is TRBV11-2 and J usage is TRBJ2-6, with no clear D. This CDR3 region has 16 residues. Germline assignment: CDR1 SGHAT and CDR2 FQNNGV. Trimming removed 3 bases from V and 0 bases from J, with 9 bases in between.

The rearrangement uses TRBV11-3 and TRBJ2-2, with 7 bases that match TRBD2. Germline assignment: CDR1 SGHNT and CDR2 YENEEA. Trimming cost V 5 bases and J 0 bases; bases outside gene matches: 6. The CDR3 extends over 16 amino acids. CDR3 nucleotide sequence: TGTGCCAGCAGCCCGTATGGACTAGCGAACACCGGGGAGCTGTTTTTT. It translates to CASSPYGLANTGELFF.